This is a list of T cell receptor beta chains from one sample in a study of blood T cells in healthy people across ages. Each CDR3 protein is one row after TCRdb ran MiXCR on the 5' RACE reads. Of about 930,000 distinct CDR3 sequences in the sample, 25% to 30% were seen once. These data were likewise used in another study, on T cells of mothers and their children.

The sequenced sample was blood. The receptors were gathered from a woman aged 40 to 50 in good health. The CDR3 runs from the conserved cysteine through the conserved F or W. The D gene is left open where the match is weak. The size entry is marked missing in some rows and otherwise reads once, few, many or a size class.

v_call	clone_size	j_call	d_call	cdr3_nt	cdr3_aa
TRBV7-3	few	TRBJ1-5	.	TGTGCCAGCAGCCCTACGGACGGATATCAGCCCCAGCATTTT	CASSPTDGYQPQHF
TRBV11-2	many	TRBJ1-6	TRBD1	TGTGCCAGCAGCTTAGAAGGGGGCCGGGGTAATTCACCCCTCCACTTT	CASSLEGGRGNSPLHF
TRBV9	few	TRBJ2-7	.	TGTGCCAGCAGCGTAGAATCCTCAGCGCCCTACGAGCAGTACTTC	CASSVESSAPYEQYF
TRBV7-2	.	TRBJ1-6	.	TGTGCCAGCAGCTTATGGGAGAAGAAGGGTAGTGCTTCACCCCTCCACTTT	CASSLWEKKGSASPLHF
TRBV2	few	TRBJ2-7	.	TGTGCCAGCAGGACGCGGGACATCAGCTACGAGCAGTACTTC	CASRTRDISYEQYF
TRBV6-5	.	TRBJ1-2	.	TGTGCCAGCAGTTACAAAGGGGGTGGTGGCTACACCTTC	CASSYKGGGGYTF
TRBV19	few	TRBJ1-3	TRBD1	TGTGCCAGTAGTCCGCTGGACAGGGCGGTTGGAAACACCATATATTTT	CASSPLDRAVGNTIYF
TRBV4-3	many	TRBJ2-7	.	TGCGCCAGCAGCCAGAAACAGGGAGGCGAGCAGTACTTC	CASSQKQGGEQYF
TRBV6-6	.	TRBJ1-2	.	TGTGCCAGCAGTTATGAAGGGGTGGGTTATGGCTACACCTTC	CASSYEGVGYGYTF
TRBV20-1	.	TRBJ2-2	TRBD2	TGCAGTGCTAGAGATCAGAAGCGGGGGAACACCGGGGAGCTGTTTTTT	CSARDQKRGNTGELFF
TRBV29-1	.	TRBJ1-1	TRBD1	TGCAGCGGGGACAGGGGGGTGAACACTGAAGCTTTCTTT	CSGDRGVNTEAFF
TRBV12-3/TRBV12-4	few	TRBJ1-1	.	TGTGCCAGCAGCCTCACACCTAGGGCCGCAGAAGCTTTCTTT	CASSLTPRAAEAFF
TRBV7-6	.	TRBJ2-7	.	TGTGCCAGCAGCTTAGTTCCCAGGGGTGAGCAGTACTTC	CASSLVPRGEQYF